This entry lists 28 T cell receptor beta chains sequenced from one sample in a study of CD8 T cells in Susac syndrome. With random hexamers, reverse transcription was performed on roughly 0.5 to 1 ug of RNA. Via MiXCR, TCRdb re-called the immunoSEQ multiplex PCR reads, giving one row per CDR3 protein. There are some 200,000 distinct CDR3 sequences in the sample; 90% to 95% occur only once, and over 0.075% lies in the top ten. Sequenced input: CD4+ T cells from PBMCs. The receptors stem from a human donor with Susac syndrome.

The V call is TRBV12-5, the J call TRBJ2-3, with D possibly matching TRBD1 (6 bases). The V and J ends lost 1 base and 4 bases respectively, with 15 bases between them. Germline loops: CDR1 LGHNT, CDR2 FRNRAP. This CDR3 region has 16 residues. The CDR3: CASGLGTIQGPDTQYF. CDR3 bases: TGTGCTAGTGGTTTGGGTACTATACAGGGACCAGATACGCAGTATTTT.

This chain uses TRBV12-3 or TRBV12-4 with TRBJ2-1, with D perhaps assigned TRBD1 or TRBD2 (5 bases each). V was trimmed by 3 bases and J by 0 bases, leaving 9 bases between them. The CDR3 covers 15 residues. The CDR3 DNA reads as TGTGCCAGCAGTTTTGGGGGTAGCTCCTACAATGAGCAGTTCTTC. Its translation is CASSFGGSSYNEQFF.

V usage is TRBV5-4 and J usage is TRBJ1-5; 9 nucleotides match TRBD1. Per the germline V gene, CDR1 is SGHNT and CDR2 is YYREEE (reference sequence). The CDR3 runs 14 residues. V dropped 6 bases and J dropped 5; count of bases not matched to a gene: 6. CDR3 sequence (DNA): TGTGCCAGCACGACACAGGGGGCGGATCAGCCCCAGCATTTT. Its translation is CASTTQGADQPQHF.

This chain joins TRBV3-1 and TRBJ1-5; 11 nucleotides match TRBD1. After removal of 1 base from V and 5 bases from J, the junction contained 4 bases not matched to a gene. From germline, CDR1 is LGHDT and CDR2 YNNKEL (reference sequence). This CDR3 has 16 amino acids. The CDR3 sequence: CASSQGTGGAHQPQHF. CDR3 nucleotides: TGTGCCAGCAGCCAAGGGACAGGGGGCGCGCATCAGCCCCAGCATTTT.

The chain links TRBV5-6 to TRBJ2-1, with a possible D match to TRBD1 (6 bases). Germline loops: CDR1 SGHDT, CDR2 YYEEEE. V was pared by 6 bases and J by 10 bases, with 23 bases between. This CDR3 is built from 15 residues. The CDR3 here is CASNLVRGGSWEQFF. CDR3 DNA: TGTGCCAGCAACCTAGTCAGAGGGGGATCGTGGGAGCAGTTCTTC.

The V call is TRBV5-1, the J call TRBJ2-1; D unresolved. The germline CDR1 and CDR2 sequences are SGHRS and YFSETQ. The CDR3 totals 14 residues. Deletions cut 3 bases from V and 0 bases from J, with 7 bases between. Here the CDR3 DNA reads TGCGCCAGCAGCTGGGCTAGCTCCTACAATGAGCAGTTCTTC. Translating it yields CASSWASSYNEQFF.

The chain has TRBV2 and TRBJ2-3; D is undetermined. The V end was cut by 5 bases, the J end by 2 bases, with 14 bases between. Germline CDR1 reads SNHLY; CDR2 reads FYNNEI. The length of the CDR3 is 15 residues. The DNA of the CDR3 is TGTGCCAGCAGTCGCCGGACCAATCCCACAGATACGCAGTATTTT. As protein: CASSRRTNPTDTQYF. Based on the CDR3 plus reference TRBV2 and TRBJ2-3, the full variable domain is EPEVTQTPSHQVTQMGQEVILRCVPISNHLYFYWYRQILGQKVEFLVSFYNNEISEKSEIFDDQFSVERPDGSNFTLKIRSTKLEDSAMYFCASSRRTNPTDTQYFGPGTRLTVL.

The CDR3 DNA sequence: TGCGCCAGCAGGCCAGGTCTCTCCTACGAGCAGTACTTC. Translating it yields CASRPGLSYEQYF. The V gene is TRBV5-1, the J gene TRBJ2-7; D is uncertain. The germline V gene has CDR1 SGHRS and CDR2 YFSETQ. Trimming shortened V by 5 bases and J by 0 bases, and 9 bases separated the two germline ends. This CDR3 contains 13 residues.

V gene TRBV5-4 combines with J gene TRBJ1-5; D remains ambiguous. CDR1 is SGHNT and CDR2 is YYREEE in the germline V gene (reference sequence). With 4 bases removed from V and 0 bases from J, the gap between germline ends came to 8 bases. The CDR3 length is 14 residues. CDR3 sequence (DNA): TGTGCCAGCAGCGCTGGCGTTAGCAATCAGCCCCAGCATTTT. Translating gives CASSAGVSNQPQHF.

The V call is TRBV19, the J call TRBJ1-5, with 9 bases aligning to TRBD1. The germline CDR1 and CDR2 sequences are LNHDA and SQIVND (reference sequence). This CDR3 has 15 amino acids. V shed 10 bases, J shed 0 bases, and the junction held 7 bases outside the gene matches. The CDR3: CATTRDRVSNQPQHF. CDR3 nucleotides: TGTGCCACCACCCGGGACAGGGTTAGCAATCAGCCCCAGCATTTT.

The chain links TRBV2 to TRBJ2-7; a possible D gene is TRBD2 (6 bases). This CDR3 comprises 13 residues. Deletions cut 6 bases from V and 0 bases from J, with 9 bases between. The V gene's germline CDR1 is SNHLY and CDR2 FYNNEI. The CDR3 loop reads CASRTRASYEQYF. CDR3 nucleotide sequence: TGTGCCAGCAGGACTAGGGCCTCCTACGAGCAGTACTTC.

The genes are TRBV7-9 and TRBJ1-1; D not certain. Between the trimmed V and J ends, which lost 4 bases and 4 bases, there was a span of 10 bases. CDR1 and CDR2 (germline): SEHNR, FQNEAQ (reference sequence). The length of the CDR3 is 13 residues. This chain's CDR3 is CASSYGVGTEAFF. The CDR3 nucleotides are TGTGCCAGCAGCTACGGGGTCGGCACTGAAGCTTTCTTT.

The chain joins TRBV11-2 to TRBJ2-1; TRBD2 matches at 8 bases. Per germline, CDR1 SGHAT and CDR2 FQNNGV. The CDR3 totals 15 residues. The J segment lost 2 bases and the V segment lost 5 bases, leaving 5 bases of the junction unmatched. CDR3 residues: CASSTPGGPYNEQFF. The CDR3 DNA sequence: TGTGCCAGCAGCACCCCGGGGGGGCCCTACAATGAGCAGTTCTTC. The variable domain in full, completed from reference TRBV11-2 and TRBJ2-1, reads EAGVAQSPRYKIIEKRQSVAFWCNPISGHATLYWYQQILGQGPKLLIQFQNNGVVDDSQLPKDRFSAERLKGVDSTLKIQPAKLEDSAVYLCASSTPGGPYNEQFFGPGTRLTVL.

The CDR3 DNA sequence: TGTGCCAGCAGTTCCAGGGGTCGGTGGCAGTACTTC. This gives the protein CASSSRGRWQYF. The rearrangement links TRBV3-1 to TRBJ2-7; perhaps TRBD1 as D (6 bases). V was shortened by 6 bases and J by 9 bases, with 15 bases between the two germline ends. Germline V gene sequence: CDR1 LGHDT, CDR2 YNNKEL (reference sequence). This CDR3 has 12 amino acids.

The J gene is TRBJ2-7, the V gene TRBV3-1; 11 nucleotides match TRBD2. Germline CDR1 is LGHDT and CDR2 is YNNKEL (reference sequence). V lost 1 base, J lost 12 bases, and 8 bases stayed unmatched. The CDR3 has 14 residues. The CDR3 loop is CASSQGRQTSGRYF. CDR3 coding DNA: TGTGCCAGCAGCCAAGGTCGCCAAACTAGCGGGAGGTACTTC.

CDR3 DNA sequence: TGTGCCAGCAGAGGTACCGGGACAGGAAAAGACTACGAGCAGTACTTC. Encoded protein: CASRGTGTGKDYEQYF. The V call is TRBV25-1, the J call TRBJ2-7; 8 bases line up with TRBD1. V lost 6 bases and J lost 3; bases outside the gene matches: 13. This CDR3 spans 16 amino acids. CDR1 and CDR2 from the germline V gene are MGHDK and SYGVNS.

CDR3 loop: CASSLQVSNTEAFF. The CDR3 bases are TGTGCCAGCAGCCTACAGGTGTCGAACACTGAAGCTTTCTTT. The chain recombines TRBV12-3 or TRBV12-4 with TRBJ1-1, with D possibly being TRBD1 (5 bases). The CDR3 extends over 14 amino acids. Between the trimmed V and J ends, which lost 6 bases and 1 base, there was a span of 12 bases.

The chain recombines TRBV5-1 with TRBJ1-1, with D possibly matching TRBD1 (5 bases). The germline CDR1 and CDR2 sequences are SGHRS and YFSETQ. This CDR3 is 15 amino acids long. V lost 0 bases and J 4 bases, leaving 13 bases between the germline ends. CDR3 sequence (DNA): TGCGCCAGCAGCTTGGACAGGCAAGGGAGCACTGAAGCTTTCTTT. It translates to CASSLDRQGSTEAFF.

This clonotype was counted once. The genes are TRBV9 and TRBJ2-3, with 11 nucleotides matching TRBD2. Trimming took 4 bases from V and 0 from J; bases not matched to a gene: 4. Germline loops: CDR1 SGDLS, CDR2 YYNGEE. The CDR3 extends over 16 amino acids. This chain's CDR3 is CASSLGTSGSTDTQYF. Written as DNA, the CDR3 is TGTGCCAGCAGCCTTGGGACTAGCGGAAGCACAGATACGCAGTATTTT.

The chain uses TRBV20-1 and TRBJ1-2; 8 nucleotides align to TRBD1. Germline CDR1 and CDR2: DFQATT and SNEGSKA (reference sequence). This CDR3 has 14 residues. Germline trimming cut 0 bases from V and 5 bases from J; bases unmatched to any gene: 5. The CDR3 here is CSARDQQGAYGYTF. The CDR3 DNA sequence: TGCAGTGCTAGAGATCAGCAGGGGGCGTATGGCTACACCTTC.

The chain uses TRBV15 and TRBJ2-1; 8 bases line up with TRBD1. The V gene end was trimmed by 0 bases and the J gene end by 2 bases; junction bases not matched to a gene: 3. The CDR3 sequence is 16 residues long. Per the germline V gene, CDR1 is LNHNV and CDR2 is YYDKDF (reference sequence). The CDR3 DNA follows: TGTGCCACCAGCAGAGAACCGGGACAGGCCTACAATGAGCAGTTCTTC. Its translation: CATSREPGQAYNEQFF.

The CDR3 nucleotides are TGTGCCAGTAGGTCCTTAGTGACCTACGAGCAGTACTTC. Its protein is CASRSLVTYEQYF. The chain recombines TRBV19 with TRBJ2-7, with unresolved D. This CDR3 spans 13 amino acids. Germline assignment: CDR1 LNHDA and CDR2 SQIVND (reference sequence). V lost 6 bases to trimming and J lost 2 bases, with 11 bases between them.

V and J are TRBV27 and TRBJ1-1, with 8 bases matching TRBD1. The V segment lost 6 bases and the J segment 5 bases; nucleotides outside the gene matches: 5. The CDR3 is 13 residues long. Germline V gives CDR1 MNHEY, CDR2 SMNVEV (reference sequence). In DNA form, the CDR3 reads TGTGCCAGCAGAAGTACAGGGGGGACTGAAGCTTTCTTT. It translates to CASRSTGGTEAFF.

The chain couples TRBV7-6 to TRBJ1-4, with D hard to call. V was clipped by 5 bases and J by 5 bases, with 12 bases between them. The CDR3 length is 14 residues. Germline CDR1 is SGHVS and CDR2 is FNYEAQ. CDR3 coding DNA: TGTGCCAGCAGCCCCCGGACGGGGAATGAAAAACTGTTTTTT. It specifies CASSPRTGNEKLFF.

The chain combines TRBV29-1 with TRBJ2-3; tentatively, D is TRBD1 (5 bases). With 4 bases removed from V and 10 bases from J, the gap between germline ends came to 18 bases. The germline gives CDR1 SQVTM, CDR2 ANQGSEA. The CDR3 has 13 amino acids. CDR3: CSVGGQLADAQYF. CDR3 DNA sequence: TGCAGCGTTGGGGGCCAGCTTGCCGATGCGCAGTATTTT.

This clonotype was recorded once. The J gene is TRBJ2-5, the V gene TRBV7-9; D gene ambiguous. The V gene's germline CDR1 is SEHNR and CDR2 FQNEAQ (reference sequence). There are 12 residues in the CDR3. V was cut by 5 bases and J by 1 base, with 5 bases left in between. CDR3: CASSPIQETQYF. The CDR3 DNA reads TGTGCCAGCAGCCCCATCCAAGAGACCCAGTACTTC.

This clonotype was seen more than once but under ten times. V and J are TRBV12-3 or TRBV12-4 and TRBJ1-2, with a possible D match to TRBD1 (5 bases). The CDR3 extends over 13 amino acids. Trimming took off 3 bases at V and 2 bases at J, with 7 bases between the two ends. This CDR3 reads CASSFDSNYGYTF. Here the CDR3 DNA reads TGTGCCAGCAGTTTCGACAGCAACTATGGCTACACCTTC.

V usage is TRBV9 and J usage is TRBJ1-3; 7 positions match TRBD1. V gave up 6 bases and J gave up 0 bases; unmatched junction bases: 3. The length of the CDR3 is 14 residues. Germline CDR1 is SGDLS and CDR2 is YYNGEE. Written as DNA, the CDR3 is TGTGCCAGCACCGGACAGGTCTCTGGAAACACCATATATTTT. Encoded protein: CASTGQVSGNTIYF.